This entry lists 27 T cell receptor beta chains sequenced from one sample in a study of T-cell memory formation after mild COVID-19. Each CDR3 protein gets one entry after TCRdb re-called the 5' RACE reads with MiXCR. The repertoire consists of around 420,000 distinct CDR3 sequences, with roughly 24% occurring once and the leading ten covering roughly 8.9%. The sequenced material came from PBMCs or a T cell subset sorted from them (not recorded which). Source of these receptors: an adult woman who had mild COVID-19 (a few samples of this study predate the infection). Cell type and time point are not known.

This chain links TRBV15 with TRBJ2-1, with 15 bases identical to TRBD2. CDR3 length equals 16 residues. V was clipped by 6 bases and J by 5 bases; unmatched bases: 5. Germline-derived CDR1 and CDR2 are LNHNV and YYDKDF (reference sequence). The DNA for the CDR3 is TGTGCCACCAGTATTGGACTAGCGGGAGGGGACAATGAGCAGTTCTTC. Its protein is CATSIGLAGGDNEQFF.

This chain's CDR3 is CASSLEGGRGYTF. CDR3 in DNA: TGCGCCAGCAGCTTGGAGGGGGGTAGAGGCTACACCTTC. The chain links TRBV5-1 to TRBJ1-2; D perhaps matches TRBD1 (6 bases). This CDR3 region has 13 residues. Trimming removed 0 bases at V and 8 bases at J, with 11 bases between. Germline V gives CDR1 SGHRS, CDR2 YFSETQ.

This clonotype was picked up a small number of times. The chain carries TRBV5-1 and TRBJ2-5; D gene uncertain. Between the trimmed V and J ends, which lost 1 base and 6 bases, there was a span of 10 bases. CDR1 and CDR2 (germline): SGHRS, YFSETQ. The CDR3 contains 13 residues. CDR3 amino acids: CASSLLERQTQYF. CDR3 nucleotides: TGCGCCAGCAGCTTGCTGGAGAGACAGACCCAGTACTTC.

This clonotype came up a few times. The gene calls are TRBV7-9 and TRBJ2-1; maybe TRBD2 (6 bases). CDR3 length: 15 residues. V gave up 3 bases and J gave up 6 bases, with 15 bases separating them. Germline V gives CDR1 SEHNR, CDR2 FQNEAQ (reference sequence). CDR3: CASSLGLTSVNEQFF. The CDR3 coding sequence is TGTGCCAGCAGCTTGGGACTTACGTCCGTCAATGAGCAGTTCTTC.

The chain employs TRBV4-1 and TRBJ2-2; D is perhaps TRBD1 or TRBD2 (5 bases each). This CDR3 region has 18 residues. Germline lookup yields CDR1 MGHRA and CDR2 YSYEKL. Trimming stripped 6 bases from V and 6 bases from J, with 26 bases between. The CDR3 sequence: CASRLAPPGTRGAGELFF. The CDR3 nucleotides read TGCGCCAGCAGACTTGCCCCACCAGGCACTCGGGGCGCCGGGGAGCTGTTTTTT.

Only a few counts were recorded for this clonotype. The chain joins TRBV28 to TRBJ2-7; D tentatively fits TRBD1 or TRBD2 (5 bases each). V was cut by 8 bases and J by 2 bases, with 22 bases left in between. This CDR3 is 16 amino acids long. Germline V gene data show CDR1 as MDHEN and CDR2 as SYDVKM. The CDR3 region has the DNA TGTGCCAGCCAGGGTATTTTGTCGGGGAGAACCTACGAGCAGTACTTC. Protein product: CASQGILSGRTYEQYF.

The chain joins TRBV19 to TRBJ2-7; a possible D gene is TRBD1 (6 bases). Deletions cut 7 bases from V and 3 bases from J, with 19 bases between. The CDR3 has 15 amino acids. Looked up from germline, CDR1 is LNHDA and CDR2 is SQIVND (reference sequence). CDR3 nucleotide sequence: TGTGCCAGTACGGGACATGGGTCCTCCAACTACGAGCAGTACTTC. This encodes CASTGHGSSNYEQYF.

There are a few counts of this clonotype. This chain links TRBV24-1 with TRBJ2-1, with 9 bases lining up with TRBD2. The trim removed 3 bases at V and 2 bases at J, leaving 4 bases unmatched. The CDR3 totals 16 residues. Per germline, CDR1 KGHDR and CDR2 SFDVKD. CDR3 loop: CATSDPTSGPYNEQFF. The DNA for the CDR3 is TGTGCCACCAGTGATCCAACTAGCGGGCCCTACAATGAGCAGTTCTTC.

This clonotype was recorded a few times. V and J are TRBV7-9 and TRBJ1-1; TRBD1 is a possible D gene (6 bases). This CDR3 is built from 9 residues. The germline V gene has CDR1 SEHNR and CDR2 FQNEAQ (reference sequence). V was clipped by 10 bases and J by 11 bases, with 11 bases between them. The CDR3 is CAIRGGAFF. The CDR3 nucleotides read TGTGCCATTAGAGGGGGGGCTTTCTTT.

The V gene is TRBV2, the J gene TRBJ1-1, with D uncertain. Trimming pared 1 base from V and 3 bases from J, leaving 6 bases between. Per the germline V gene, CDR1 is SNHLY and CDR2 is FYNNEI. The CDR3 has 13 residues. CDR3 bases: TGTGCCAGCAGTGAAGTCCCTTACACTGAAGCTTTCTTT. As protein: CASSEVPYTEAFF.

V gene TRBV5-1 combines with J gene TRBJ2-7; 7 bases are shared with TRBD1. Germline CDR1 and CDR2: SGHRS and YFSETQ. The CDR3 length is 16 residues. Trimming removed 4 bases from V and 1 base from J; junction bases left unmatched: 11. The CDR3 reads CASSPPYRGASYEQYF. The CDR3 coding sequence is TGCGCCAGCAGCCCCCCATACAGGGGAGCATCCTACGAGCAGTACTTC.

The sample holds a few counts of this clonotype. The CDR3 here is CASSPGLAGATGELFF. DNA for the CDR3: TGTGCCAGCAGTCCGGGACTAGCGGGGGCGACCGGGGAGCTGTTTTTT. This chain links TRBV12-3 or TRBV12-4 with TRBJ2-2; 14 nucleotides match TRBD2. Trimming at V came to 5 bases and at J to 5 bases, leaving 4 bases not matched to a gene. The CDR3 spans 16 residues.

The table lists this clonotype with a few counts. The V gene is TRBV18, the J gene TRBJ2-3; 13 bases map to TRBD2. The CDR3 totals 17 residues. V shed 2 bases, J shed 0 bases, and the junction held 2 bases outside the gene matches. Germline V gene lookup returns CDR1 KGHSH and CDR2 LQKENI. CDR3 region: CASSPTSGRASTDTQYF. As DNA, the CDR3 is TGTGCCAGCTCACCAACTAGCGGGAGGGCGAGCACAGATACGCAGTATTTT.

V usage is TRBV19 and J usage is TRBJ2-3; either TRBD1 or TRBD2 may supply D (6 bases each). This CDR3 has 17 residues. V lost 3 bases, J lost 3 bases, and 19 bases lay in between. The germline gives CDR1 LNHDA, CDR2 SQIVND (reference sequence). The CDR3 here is CASSILTRRGATDTQYF. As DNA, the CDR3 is TGTGCCAGTAGTATTCTGACTAGAAGGGGGGCGACAGATACGCAGTATTTT.

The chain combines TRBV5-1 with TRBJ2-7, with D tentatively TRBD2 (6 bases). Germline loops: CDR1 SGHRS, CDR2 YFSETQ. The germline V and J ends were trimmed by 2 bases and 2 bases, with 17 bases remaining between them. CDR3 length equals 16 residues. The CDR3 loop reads CASSFPLSGSPYEQYF. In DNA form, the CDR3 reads TGCGCCAGCAGCTTTCCCCTCTCCGGGAGCCCCTACGAGCAGTACTTC. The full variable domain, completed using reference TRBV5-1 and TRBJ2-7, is KAGVTQTPRYLIKTRGQQVTLSCSPISGHRSVSWYQQTPGQGLQFLFEYFSETQRNKGNFPGRFSGRQFSNSRSEMNVSTLELGDSALYLCASSFPLSGSPYEQYFGPGTRLTVT.

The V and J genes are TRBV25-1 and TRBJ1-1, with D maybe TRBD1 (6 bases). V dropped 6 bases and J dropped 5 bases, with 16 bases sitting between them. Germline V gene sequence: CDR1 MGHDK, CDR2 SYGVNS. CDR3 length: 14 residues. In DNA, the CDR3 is TGTGCCAGCAGGCAAACAGGGAGAGAAACTGAAGCTTTCTTT. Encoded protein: CASRQTGRETEAFF.

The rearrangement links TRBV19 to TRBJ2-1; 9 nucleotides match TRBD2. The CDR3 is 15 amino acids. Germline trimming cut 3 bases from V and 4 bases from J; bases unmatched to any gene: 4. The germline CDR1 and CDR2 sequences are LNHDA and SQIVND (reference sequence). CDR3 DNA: TGTGCCAGTAGTATGCCCCTAGCGGGGTACAATGAGCAGTTCTTC. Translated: CASSMPLAGYNEQFF.

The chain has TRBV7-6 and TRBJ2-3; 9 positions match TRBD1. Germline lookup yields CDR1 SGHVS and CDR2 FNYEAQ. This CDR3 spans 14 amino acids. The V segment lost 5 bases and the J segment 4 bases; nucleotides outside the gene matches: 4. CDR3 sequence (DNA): TGTGCCAGCAGCCGACAGGGGGGTTCAGATACGCAGTATTTT. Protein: CASSRQGGSDTQYF.

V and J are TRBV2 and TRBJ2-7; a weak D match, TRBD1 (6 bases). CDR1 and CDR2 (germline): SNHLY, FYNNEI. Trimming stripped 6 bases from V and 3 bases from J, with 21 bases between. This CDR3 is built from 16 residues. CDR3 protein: CASRFTVMGTNYEQYF. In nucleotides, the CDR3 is TGTGCCAGCAGATTCACAGTGATGGGGACAAACTACGAGCAGTACTTC.

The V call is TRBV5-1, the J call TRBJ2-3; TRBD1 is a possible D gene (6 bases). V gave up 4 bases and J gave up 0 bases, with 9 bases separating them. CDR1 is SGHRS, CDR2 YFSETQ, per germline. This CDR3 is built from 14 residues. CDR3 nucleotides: TGCGCCAGCAGCCCGACAGGAAGCACAGATACGCAGTATTTT. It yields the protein CASSPTGSTDTQYF.

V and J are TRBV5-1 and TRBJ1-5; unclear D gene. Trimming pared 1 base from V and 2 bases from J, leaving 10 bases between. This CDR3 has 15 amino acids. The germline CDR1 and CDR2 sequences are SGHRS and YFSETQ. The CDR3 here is CASSLTPGGNQPQHF. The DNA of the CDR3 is TGCGCCAGCAGCTTGACCCCCGGGGGCAATCAGCCCCAGCATTTT.

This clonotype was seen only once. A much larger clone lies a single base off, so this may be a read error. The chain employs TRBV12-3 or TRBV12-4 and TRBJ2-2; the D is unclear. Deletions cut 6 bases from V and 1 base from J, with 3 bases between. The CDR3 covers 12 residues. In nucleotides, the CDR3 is TGTGCCAGCAGACAGAACACCGGGGAGCTGTTTTTT. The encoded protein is CASRQNTGELFF.

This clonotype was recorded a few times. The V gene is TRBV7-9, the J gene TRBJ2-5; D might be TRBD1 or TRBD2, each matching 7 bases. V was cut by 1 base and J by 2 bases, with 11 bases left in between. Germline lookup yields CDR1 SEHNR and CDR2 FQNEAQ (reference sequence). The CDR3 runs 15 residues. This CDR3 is CASSLDRGGQETQYF. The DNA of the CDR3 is TGTGCCAGCAGCTTAGACAGGGGAGGGCAAGAGACCCAGTACTTC.

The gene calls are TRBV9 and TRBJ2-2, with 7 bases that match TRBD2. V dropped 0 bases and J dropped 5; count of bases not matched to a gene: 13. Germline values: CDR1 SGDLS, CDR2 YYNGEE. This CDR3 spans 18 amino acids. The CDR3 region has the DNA TGTGCCAGCAGCGTAGGAGGATTCGGGGGGAGAAAGACCGGGGAGCTGTTTTTT. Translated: CASSVGGFGGRKTGELFF.

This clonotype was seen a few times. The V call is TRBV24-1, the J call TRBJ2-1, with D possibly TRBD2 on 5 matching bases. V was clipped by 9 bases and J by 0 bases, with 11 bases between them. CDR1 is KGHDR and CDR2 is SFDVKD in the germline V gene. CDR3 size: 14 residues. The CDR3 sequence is CATSQRSSYNEQFF. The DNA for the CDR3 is TGTGCCACCTCCCAGCGGAGCTCCTACAATGAGCAGTTCTTC.

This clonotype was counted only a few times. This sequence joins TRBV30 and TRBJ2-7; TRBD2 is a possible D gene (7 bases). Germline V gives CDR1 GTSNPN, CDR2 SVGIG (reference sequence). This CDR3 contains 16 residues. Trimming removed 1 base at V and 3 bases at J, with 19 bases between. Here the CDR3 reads CAWSDQLRGALYEQYF. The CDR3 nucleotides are TGTGCCTGGAGTGACCAGCTCCGGGGGGCTCTCTACGAGCAGTACTTC.

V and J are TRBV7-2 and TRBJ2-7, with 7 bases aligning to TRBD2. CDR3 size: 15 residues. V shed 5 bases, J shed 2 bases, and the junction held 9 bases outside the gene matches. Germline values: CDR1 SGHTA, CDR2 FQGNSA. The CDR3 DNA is TGTGCCAGCAGCCGGTGGGGGAGGGCCGCCTACGAGCAGTACTTC. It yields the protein CASSRWGRAAYEQYF.